The rows below give T cell receptor beta chains drawn from one sample of a study of shared T cell receptors in the human thymus. TCRdb's copy holds only in-frame clones and misses some; the assay was immunoSEQ multiplex PCR. In the table there are hundreds of thousands of clones, approximately 90% of which are singletons. In addition, the sample was reused for a study of human thymus T cells.

The sample comprised thymocytes. The receptors here all came from a boy under two years old with a congenital heart defect. Each CDR3 is given without its conserved first and last residue. Some rows have no size entry. The others give once, few or many, or a class for an expanded clone.

abundance	v_gene	j_gene	CDR3aa
NA	TRBV2	TRBJ2-5	ASSSRQAPRTQY
NA	TRBV9	TRBJ2-1	ASSAPPPSENYNEQF
NA	TRBV15	TRBJ2-7	ATSRSPTGGSYEQY
NA	TRBV10-3	TRBJ2-3	AISESLFPDTQY
NA	TRBV27	TRBJ1-4	ASSFIVEGGNEKLF
NA	TRBV7-9	TRBJ2-7	ASSFPRTGGPYEQY
NA	TRBV4-3	TRBJ2-3	ASSQAESGTTDTQY
NA	TRBV27	TRBJ1-1	ASSPRLGLAF
NA	TRBV2	TRBJ2-7	ASSELQGRAYEQY
NA	TRBV6-6	TRBJ2-7	ASSYTGASSDPEQY
NA	TRBV4-1	TRBJ1-1	ASSQVSPRENTEAF
NA	TRBV5-4	TRBJ1-1	ASSRDRMNTEAF
once	TRBV10-2	TRBJ2-6	ASTPPGQGASGANVLT
NA	TRBV4-1	TRBJ2-3	ASSLRAEADTQY
NA	TRBV2	TRBJ2-7	ASSERRDSYEQY
NA	TRBV5-6	TRBJ2-3	ASSLARCESTDTQY
NA	TRBV7-8	TRBJ2-1	ASTTSGYNEQF
few	TRBV29-1	TRBJ2-2	SVGDRRVTGELF
NA	TRBV7-9	TRBJ2-7	ASSLVGTPQSYEQY
NA	TRBV7-9	TRBJ2-4	ASSPPPRAHSGKNIQY
NA	TRBV9	TRBJ2-3	ASSVEAPSTDTQY
NA	TRBV10-2	TRBJ2-2	ASINWPGELF
NA	TRBV28	TRBJ2-5	ASSFPSGDKETQY
NA	TRBV27	TRBJ1-3	ASSSSTRRTGRNTIY
NA	TRBV30	TRBJ2-1	AWSVVWRGARNEQF
once	TRBV11-3	TRBJ2-7	ASSHRALSSYEQY
NA	TRBV5-4	TRBJ2-7	ASSLEPRAHEQY
NA	TRBV2	TRBJ2-5	ASSESRGETQY
NA	TRBV2	TRBJ2-3	ASSETSGSAGVHTQY
NA	TRBV6-5	TRBJ2-5	ASSWGRAVETQY
NA	TRBV27	TRBJ2-6	ASSKTGSGANVLT
NA	TRBV21-1	TRBJ2-7	ASSKADRGGYEQY
once	TRBV27	TRBJ2-6	ASTLLWGVQTGANVLT
NA	TRBV4-3	TRBJ2-1	ASSRVGVAGVMNEQF
NA	TRBV30	TRBJ2-7	AWSNYTTYEQY
NA	TRBV5-8	TRBJ1-3	ASSQEEASSGNTIY
NA	TRBV9	TRBJ2-7	ASSTRQGGYYEQY
NA	TRBV18	TRBJ1-4	ASSPRRGRDEKLF
once	TRBV5-8	TRBJ2-3	ASSRAGEADTQY
NA	TRBV7-2	TRBJ2-7	ASSSTRGEVSYEQY
NA	TRBV5-1	TRBJ2-5	ASSLAASGRGHYEETQY
NA	TRBV10-2	TRBJ1-1	ASSESTGEEAF